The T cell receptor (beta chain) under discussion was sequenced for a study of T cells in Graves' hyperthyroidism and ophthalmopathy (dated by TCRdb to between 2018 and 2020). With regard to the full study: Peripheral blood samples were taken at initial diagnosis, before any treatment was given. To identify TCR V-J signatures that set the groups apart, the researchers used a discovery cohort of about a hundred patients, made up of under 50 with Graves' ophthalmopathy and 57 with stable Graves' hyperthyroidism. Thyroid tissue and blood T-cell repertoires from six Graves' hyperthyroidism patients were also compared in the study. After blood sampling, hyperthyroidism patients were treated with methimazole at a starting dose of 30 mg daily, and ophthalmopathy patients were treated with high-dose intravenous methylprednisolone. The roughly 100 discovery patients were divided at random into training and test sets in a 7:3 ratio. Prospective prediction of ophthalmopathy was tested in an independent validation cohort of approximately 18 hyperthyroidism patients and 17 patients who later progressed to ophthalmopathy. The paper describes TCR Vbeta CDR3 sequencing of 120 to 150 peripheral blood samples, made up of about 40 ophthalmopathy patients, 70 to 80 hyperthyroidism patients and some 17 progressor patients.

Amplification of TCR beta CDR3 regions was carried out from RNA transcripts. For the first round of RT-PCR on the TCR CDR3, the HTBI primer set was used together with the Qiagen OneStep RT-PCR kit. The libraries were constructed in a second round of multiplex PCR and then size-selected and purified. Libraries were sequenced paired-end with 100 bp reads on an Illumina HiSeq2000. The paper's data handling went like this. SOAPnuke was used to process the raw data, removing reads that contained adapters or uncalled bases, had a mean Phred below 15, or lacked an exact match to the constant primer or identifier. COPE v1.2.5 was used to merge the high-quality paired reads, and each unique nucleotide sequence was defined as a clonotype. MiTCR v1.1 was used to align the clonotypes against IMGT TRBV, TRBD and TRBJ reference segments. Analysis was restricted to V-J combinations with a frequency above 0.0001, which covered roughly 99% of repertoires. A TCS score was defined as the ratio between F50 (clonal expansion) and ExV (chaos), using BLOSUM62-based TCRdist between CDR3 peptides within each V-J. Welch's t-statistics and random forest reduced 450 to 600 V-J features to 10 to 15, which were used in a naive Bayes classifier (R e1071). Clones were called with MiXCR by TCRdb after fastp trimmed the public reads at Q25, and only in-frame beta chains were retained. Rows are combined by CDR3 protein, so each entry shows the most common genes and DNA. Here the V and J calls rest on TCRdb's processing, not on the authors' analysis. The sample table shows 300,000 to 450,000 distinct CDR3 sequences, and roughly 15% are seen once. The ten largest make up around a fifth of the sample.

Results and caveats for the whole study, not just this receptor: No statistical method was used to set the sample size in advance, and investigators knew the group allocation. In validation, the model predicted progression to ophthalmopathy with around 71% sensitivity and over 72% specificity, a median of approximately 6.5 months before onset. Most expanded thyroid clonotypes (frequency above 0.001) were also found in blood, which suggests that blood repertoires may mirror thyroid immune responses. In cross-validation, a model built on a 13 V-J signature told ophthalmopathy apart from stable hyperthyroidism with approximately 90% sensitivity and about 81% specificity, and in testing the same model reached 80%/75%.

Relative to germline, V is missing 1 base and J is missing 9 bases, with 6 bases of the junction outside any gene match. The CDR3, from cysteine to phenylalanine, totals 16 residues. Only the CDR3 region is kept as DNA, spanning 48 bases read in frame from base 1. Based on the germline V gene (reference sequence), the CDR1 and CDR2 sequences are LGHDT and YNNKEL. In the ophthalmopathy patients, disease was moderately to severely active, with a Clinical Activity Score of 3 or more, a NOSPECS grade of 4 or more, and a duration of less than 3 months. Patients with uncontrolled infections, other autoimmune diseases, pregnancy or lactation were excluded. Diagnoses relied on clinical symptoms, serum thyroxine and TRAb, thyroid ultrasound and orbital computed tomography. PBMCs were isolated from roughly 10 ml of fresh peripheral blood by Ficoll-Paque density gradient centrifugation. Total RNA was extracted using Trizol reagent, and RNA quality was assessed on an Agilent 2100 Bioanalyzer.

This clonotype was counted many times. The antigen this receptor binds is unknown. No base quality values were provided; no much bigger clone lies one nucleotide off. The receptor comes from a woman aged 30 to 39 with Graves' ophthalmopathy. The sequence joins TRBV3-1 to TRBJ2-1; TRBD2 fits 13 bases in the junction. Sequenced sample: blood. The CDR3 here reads CASSQGLTSGGSEQFF. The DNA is TGTGCCAGCAGCCAAGGCCTGACTAGCGGGGGGAGTGAGCAGTTCTTC.